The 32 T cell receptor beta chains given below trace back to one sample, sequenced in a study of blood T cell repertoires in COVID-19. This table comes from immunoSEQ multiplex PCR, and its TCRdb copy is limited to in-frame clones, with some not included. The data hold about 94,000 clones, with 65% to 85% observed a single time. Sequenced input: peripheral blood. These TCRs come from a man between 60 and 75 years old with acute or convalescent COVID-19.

CDR3 DNA: TGTGCCAGCTCAGAACGACAGGGTTTGTCCTACGAGCAGTACTTC. Translated: CASSERQGLSYEQYF. The V and J genes are TRBV18 and TRBJ2-7; TRBD1 matches at 7 bases. V lost 5 bases to trimming and J lost 1 base; unmatched junction nucleotides: 8. CDR3 length: 15 amino acids. CDR1 is KGHSH, CDR2 LQKENI, per germline.

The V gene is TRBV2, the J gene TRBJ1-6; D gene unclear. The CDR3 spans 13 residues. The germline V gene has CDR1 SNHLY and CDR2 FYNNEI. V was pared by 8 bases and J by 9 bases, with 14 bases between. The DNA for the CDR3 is TGTGCCAGCTCCTGGGAGCCCGGTTCACCCCTCCACTTT. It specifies CASSWEPGSPLHF.

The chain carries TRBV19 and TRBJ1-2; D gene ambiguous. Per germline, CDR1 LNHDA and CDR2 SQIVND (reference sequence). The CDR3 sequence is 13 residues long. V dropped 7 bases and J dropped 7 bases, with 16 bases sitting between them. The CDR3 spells CASNDGDRSGYTF. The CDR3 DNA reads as TGTGCCAGTAACGACGGGGATCGATCTGGCTACACCTTC.

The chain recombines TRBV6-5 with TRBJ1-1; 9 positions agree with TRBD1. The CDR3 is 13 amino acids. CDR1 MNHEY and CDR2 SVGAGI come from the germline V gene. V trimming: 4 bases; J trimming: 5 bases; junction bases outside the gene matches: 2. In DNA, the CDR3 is TGTGCCAGCAGTTTGGGACAGGGTACTGAAGCTTTCTTT. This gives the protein CASSLGQGTEAFF.

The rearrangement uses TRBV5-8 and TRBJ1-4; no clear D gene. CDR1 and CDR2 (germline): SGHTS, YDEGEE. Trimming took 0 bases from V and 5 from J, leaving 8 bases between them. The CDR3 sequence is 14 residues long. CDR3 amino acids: CASSLVGRNEKLFF. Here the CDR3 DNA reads TGTGCCAGCAGCTTGGTTGGGAGGAATGAAAAACTGTTTTTT.

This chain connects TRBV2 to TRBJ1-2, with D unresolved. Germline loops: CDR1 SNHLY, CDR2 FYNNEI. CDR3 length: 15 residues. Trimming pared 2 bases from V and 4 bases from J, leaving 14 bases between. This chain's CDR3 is CASSESGRTRYGYTF. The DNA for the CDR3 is TGTGCCAGCAGTGAAAGTGGCAGAACACGCTATGGCTACACCTTC.

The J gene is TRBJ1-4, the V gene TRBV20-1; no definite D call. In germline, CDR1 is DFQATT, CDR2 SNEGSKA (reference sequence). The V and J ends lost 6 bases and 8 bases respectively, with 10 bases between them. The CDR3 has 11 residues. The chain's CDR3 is CSAEGVEKLFF. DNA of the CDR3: TGCAGTGCAGAGGGAGTAGAAAAACTGTTTTTT.

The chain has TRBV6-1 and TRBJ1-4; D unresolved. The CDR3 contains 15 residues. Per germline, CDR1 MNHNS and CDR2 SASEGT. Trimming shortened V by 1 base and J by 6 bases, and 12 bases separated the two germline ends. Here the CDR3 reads CASSEVWAPDEKLFF. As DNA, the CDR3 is TGTGCCAGCAGTGAAGTCTGGGCCCCGGATGAAAAACTGTTTTTT.

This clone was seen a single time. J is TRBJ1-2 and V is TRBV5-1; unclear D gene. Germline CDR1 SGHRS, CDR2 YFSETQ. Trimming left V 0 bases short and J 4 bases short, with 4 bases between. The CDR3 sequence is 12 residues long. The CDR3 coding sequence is TGCGCCAGCAGCTTGGGCGGCTATGGCTACACCTTC. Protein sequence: CASSLGGYGYTF.

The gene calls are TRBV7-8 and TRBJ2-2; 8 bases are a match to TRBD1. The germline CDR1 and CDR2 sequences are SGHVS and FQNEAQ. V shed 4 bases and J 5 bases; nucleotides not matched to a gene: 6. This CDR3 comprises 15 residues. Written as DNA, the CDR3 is TGTGCCAGCAGCTCCCCGGGACAGGTAACCGGGGAGCTGTTTTTT. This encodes CASSSPGQVTGELFF.

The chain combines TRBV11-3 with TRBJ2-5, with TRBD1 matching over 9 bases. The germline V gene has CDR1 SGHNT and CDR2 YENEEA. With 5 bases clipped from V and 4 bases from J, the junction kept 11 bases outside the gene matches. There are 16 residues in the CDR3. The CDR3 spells CASSLTTGGIGETQYF. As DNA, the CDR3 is TGTGCCAGCAGCCTGACGACAGGGGGGATTGGAGAGACCCAGTACTTC.

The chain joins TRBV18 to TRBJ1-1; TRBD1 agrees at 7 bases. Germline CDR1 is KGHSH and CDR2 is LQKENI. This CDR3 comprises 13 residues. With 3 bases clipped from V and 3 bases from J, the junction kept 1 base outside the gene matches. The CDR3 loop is CASSPTGYTEAFF. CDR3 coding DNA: TGTGCCAGCTCACCGACAGGGTACACTGAAGCTTTCTTT.

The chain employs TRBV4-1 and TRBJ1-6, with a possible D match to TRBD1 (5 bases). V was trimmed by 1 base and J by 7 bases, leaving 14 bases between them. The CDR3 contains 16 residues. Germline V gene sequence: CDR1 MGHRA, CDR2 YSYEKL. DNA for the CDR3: TGCGCCAGCAGCCAAGGGACATCCTTCCAGAATTCACCCCTCCACTTT. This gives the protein CASSQGTSFQNSPLHF.

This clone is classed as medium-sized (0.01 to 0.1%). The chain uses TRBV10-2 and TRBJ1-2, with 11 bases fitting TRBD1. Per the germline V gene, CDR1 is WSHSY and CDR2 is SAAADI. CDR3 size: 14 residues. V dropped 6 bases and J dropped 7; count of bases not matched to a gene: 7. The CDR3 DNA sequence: TGCGCCAGCAGCCTGGGACAGGGGGGAATTGGCTACACCTTC. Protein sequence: CASSLGQGGIGYTF.

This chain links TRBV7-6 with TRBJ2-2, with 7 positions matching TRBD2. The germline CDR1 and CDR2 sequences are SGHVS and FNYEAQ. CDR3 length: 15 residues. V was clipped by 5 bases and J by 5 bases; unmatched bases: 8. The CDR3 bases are TGTGCCAGCAGCGCGGGCCTCGGGGGGACCGGGGAGCTGTTTTTT. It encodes CASSAGLGGTGELFF.

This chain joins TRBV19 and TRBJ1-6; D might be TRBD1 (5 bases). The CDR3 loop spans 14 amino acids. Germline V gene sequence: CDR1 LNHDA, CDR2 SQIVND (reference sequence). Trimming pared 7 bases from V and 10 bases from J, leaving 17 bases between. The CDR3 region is CASNLQGINSPLHF. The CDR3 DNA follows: TGTGCCAGTAATTTGCAGGGTATAAACTCACCCCTCCACTTT.

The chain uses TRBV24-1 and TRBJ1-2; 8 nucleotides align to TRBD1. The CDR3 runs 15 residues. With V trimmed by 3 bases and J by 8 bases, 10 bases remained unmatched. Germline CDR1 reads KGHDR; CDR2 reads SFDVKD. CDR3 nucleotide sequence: TGTGCCACCAGTGATCGGACAGGGCTTTTGGGAGGCTACACCTTC. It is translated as CATSDRTGLLGGYTF.

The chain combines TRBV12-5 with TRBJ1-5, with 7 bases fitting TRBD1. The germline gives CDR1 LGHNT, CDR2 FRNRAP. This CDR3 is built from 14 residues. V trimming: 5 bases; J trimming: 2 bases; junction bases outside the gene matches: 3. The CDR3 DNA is TGTGCTAGTGGTATAACAGGGGGCAATCAGCCCCAGCATTTT. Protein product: CASGITGGNQPQHF.

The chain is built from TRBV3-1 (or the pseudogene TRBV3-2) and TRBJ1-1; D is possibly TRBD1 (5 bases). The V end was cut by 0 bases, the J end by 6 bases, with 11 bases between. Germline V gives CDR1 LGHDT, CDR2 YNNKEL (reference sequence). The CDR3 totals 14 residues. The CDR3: CASSQDLRDSEAFF. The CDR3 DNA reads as TGTGCCAGCAGCCAAGATCTCAGGGATTCTGAAGCTTTCTTT.

The CDR3 spells CASSLEGRGQDTEAFF. The CDR3 DNA reads TGTGCCAGCAGCTTAGAGGGCAGGGGGCAAGACACTGAAGCTTTCTTT. The chain carries TRBV7-2 and TRBJ1-1; 8 bases agree with TRBD1. CDR1 is SGHTA and CDR2 is FQGNSA in the germline V gene. V gave up 1 base and J gave up 3 bases; unmatched junction bases: 7. The CDR3 is 16 amino acids.

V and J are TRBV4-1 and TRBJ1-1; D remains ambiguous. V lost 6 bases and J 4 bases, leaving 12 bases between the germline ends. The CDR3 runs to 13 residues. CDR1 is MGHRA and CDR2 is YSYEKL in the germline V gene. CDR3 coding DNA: TGCGCCAGCAGAGGAGGTGTTGTCACTGAAGCTTTCTTT. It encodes CASRGGVVTEAFF.

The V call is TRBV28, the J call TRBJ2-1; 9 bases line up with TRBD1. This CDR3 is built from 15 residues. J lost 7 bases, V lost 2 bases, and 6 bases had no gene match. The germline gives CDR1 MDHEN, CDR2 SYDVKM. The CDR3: CASSLLDRGGNEQFF. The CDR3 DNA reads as TGTGCCAGCAGTTTACTGGACAGGGGTGGGAATGAGCAGTTCTTC.

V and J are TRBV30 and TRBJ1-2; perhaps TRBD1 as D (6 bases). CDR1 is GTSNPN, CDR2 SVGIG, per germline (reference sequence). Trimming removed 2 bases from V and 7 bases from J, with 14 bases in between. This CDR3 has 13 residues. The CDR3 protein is CAWSKSAGAGYTF. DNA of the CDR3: TGTGCCTGGAGTAAATCGGCAGGGGCTGGCTACACCTTC.

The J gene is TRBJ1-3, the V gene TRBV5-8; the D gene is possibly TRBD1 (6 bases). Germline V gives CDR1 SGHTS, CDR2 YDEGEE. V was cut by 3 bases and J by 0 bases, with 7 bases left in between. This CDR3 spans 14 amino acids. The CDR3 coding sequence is TGTGCCAGCAGCTGGACAGACTCTGGAAACACCATATATTTT. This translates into CASSWTDSGNTIYF.

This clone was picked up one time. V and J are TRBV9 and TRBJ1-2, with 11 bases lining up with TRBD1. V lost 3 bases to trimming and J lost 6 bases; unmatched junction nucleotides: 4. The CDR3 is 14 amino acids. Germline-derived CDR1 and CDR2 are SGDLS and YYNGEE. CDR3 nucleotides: TGTGCCAGCAGCGGGACAGGGGGCGCGGATGGCTACACCTTC. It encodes CASSGTGGADGYTF.

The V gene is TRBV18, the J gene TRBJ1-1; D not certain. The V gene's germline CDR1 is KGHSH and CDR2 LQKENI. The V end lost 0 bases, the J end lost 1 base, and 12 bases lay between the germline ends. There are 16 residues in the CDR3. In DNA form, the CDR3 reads TGTGCCAGCTCACCACCGACTCTTCCAGAGAACACTGAAGCTTTCTTT. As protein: CASSPPTLPENTEAFF. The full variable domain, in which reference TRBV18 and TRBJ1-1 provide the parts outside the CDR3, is NAGVMQNPRHLVRRRGQEARLRCSPMKGHSHVYWYRQLPEEGLKFMVYLQKENIIDESGMPKERFSAEFPKEGPSILRIQQVVRGDSAAYFCASSPPTLPENTEAFFGQGTRLTVV.

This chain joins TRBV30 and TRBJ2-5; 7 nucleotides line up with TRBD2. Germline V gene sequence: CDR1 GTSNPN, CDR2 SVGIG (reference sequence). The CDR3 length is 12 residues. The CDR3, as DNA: TGTGCTTGTGGGCCGGGAGGAGAGACCCAGTACTTC. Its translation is CACGPGGETQYF.

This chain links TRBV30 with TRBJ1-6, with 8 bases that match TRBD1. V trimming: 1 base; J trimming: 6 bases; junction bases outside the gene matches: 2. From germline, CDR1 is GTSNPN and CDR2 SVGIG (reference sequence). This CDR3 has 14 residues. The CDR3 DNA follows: TGTGCCTGGAGTGCCGGACAGGGTAATTCACCCCTCCACTTT. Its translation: CAWSAGQGNSPLHF.

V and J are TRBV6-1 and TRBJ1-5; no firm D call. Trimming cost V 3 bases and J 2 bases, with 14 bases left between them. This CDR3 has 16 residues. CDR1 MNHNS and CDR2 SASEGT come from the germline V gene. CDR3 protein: CASSDPFSTGNQPQHF. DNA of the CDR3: TGTGCCAGCAGTGACCCGTTCTCTACGGGCAATCAGCCCCAGCATTTT.

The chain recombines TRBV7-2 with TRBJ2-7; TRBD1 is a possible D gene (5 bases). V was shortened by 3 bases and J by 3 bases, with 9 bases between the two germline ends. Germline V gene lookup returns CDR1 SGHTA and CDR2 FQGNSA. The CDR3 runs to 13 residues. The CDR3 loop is CASSLTVDYEQYF. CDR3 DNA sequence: TGTGCCAGCAGCTTGACAGTAGACTACGAGCAGTACTTC.

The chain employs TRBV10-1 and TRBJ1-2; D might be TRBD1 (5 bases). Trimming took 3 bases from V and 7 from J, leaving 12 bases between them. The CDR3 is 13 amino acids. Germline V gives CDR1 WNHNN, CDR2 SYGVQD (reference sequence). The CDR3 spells CASSELQGGGYTF. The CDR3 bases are TGCGCCAGCAGTGAACTTCAGGGAGGTGGCTACACCTTC.

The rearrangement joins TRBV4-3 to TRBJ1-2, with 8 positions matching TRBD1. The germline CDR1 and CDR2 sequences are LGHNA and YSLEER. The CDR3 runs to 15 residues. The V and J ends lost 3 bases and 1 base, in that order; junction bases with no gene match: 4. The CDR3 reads CASSHGQGFNYGYTF. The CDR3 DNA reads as TGCGCCAGCAGCCACGGACAGGGTTTTAACTATGGCTACACCTTC.